These 30 T cell receptor beta chains were sequenced from one sample in a study of T-cell reconstitution after alpha-beta-depleted transplantation in children listed by TCRdb under 2016. In light of the paper, this sample's treatment or condition label describes: allogeneic hematopoietic cell transplantation with graft depleted of TCRalphabeta T cells and CD19 B cells. The library was built by means of PCR. The sequencing machine was an Illumina HiSeq 2500. TCR libraries were prepared with molecular barcoding, using unique molecular identifiers to normalize TCRbeta repertoire quantification. The public reads were quality trimmed at Q25 with fastp and then assembled into clones with MiXCR by TCRdb, keeping productive beta chains. Rows are unified per CDR3 protein, each entry keeping the most common DNA and genes. In all, the sample holds approximately 350,000 distinct CDR3 sequences, and roughly 16% of those were seen once. Of the sample, around 41% falls within the top ten clones.

This specimen was PBMCs, mostly from graft donor cells, taken 360 days after TCRalphabeta/CD19-depleted stem cell transplant. The receptors stem from a male patient aged 2 to 10 who had a stem cell transplant for acute lymphoblastic leukemia, so the T cells may come from the graft donor.

This chain connects TRBV12-3 or TRBV12-4 to TRBJ2-5, with D unclear. The CDR3 runs to 12 residues. V lost 6 bases, J lost 2 bases, and 7 bases lay in between. CDR3 protein: CASRGVQETQYF. DNA for the CDR3: TGTGCCAGCAGAGGTGTACAAGAGACCCAGTACTTC.

This clonotype was picked up many times. The chain joins TRBV29-1 to TRBJ2-2, with 7 bases that match TRBD1. J lost 6 bases, V lost 4 bases, and 8 bases had no gene match. Germline V gene lookup returns CDR1 SQVTM and CDR2 ANQGSEA. This CDR3 spans 14 amino acids. CDR3 amino acids: CSVGDSPPSGELFF. CDR3 coding DNA: TGCAGCGTTGGGGACAGTCCCCCCTCCGGGGAGCTGTTTTTT.

This chain uses TRBV20-1 with TRBJ2-7, with 12 bases fitting TRBD2. Germline lookup yields CDR1 DFQATT and CDR2 SNEGSKA (reference sequence). The CDR3 extends over 16 amino acids. The V and J ends lost 3 bases and 5 bases, in that order; junction bases with no gene match: 11. CDR3: CSASPLTSGRFDEQYF. In nucleotides, the CDR3 is TGCAGTGCTAGCCCCCTGACTAGCGGGAGATTCGACGAGCAGTACTTC.

The sample holds a few counts of this clonotype. The rearrangement uses TRBV6-5 and TRBJ1-6; no clear D. The CDR3 contains 14 residues. Trimming removed 2 bases at V and 9 bases at J, with 11 bases between. Germline assignment: CDR1 MNHEY and CDR2 SVGAGI. In DNA, the CDR3 is TGTGCCAGCAGTTACAGGGAAATGAGTTCACCCCTCCACTTT. Protein sequence: CASSYREMSSPLHF.

This rearrangement joins TRBV4-2 to TRBJ1-4; D remains ambiguous. V was trimmed by 0 bases and J by 8 bases, leaving 16 bases between them. Germline CDR1 and CDR2: LGHNA and YNFKEQ. The CDR3 is made up of 16 amino acids. CDR3 DNA: TGTGCCAGCAGCCAAGACCCAAAAAGTGGCTCCGAAAAACTGTTTTTT. Its translation: CASSQDPKSGSEKLFF.

This clonotype came up many times. V is TRBV5-1 and J is TRBJ2-1; D gene unclear. This CDR3 region has 17 residues. Germline lookup yields CDR1 SGHRS and CDR2 YFSETQ. Trimming left V 0 bases short and J 0 bases short, with 13 bases between. CDR3 bases: TGCGCCAGCAGCTTGGCCGGTGCCCTTTACTCCTACAATGAGCAGTTCTTC. The encoded protein is CASSLAGALYSYNEQFF.

The sample holds a few counts of this clonotype. The rearrangement links TRBV5-1 to TRBJ2-1, with 7 bases matching TRBD1. Trimming cost V 6 bases and J 10 bases; bases outside gene matches: 13. This CDR3 comprises 14 residues. Looked up from germline, CDR1 is SGHRS and CDR2 is YFSETQ. The CDR3 nucleotides read TGCGCCAGCACCCCGGACAGACAGGGCAGCGAGCAGTTCTTC. Protein: CASTPDRQGSEQFF.

This clonotype came up many times. The chain combines TRBV5-1 with TRBJ2-3, with 9 bases aligning to TRBD2. The CDR3 sequence is 17 residues long. Germline CDR1 reads SGHRS; CDR2 reads YFSETQ. With 1 base clipped from V and 1 base from J, the junction kept 7 bases outside the gene matches. Written as DNA, the CDR3 is TGCGCCAGCAGCTTGTGGCTAGCGGGAAGGGGCACAGATACGCAGTATTTT. This codes for CASSLWLAGRGTDTQYF.

The rearrangement joins TRBV28 to TRBJ1-5; the match to TRBD1 covers 11 bases. Germline V lookup: CDR1 MDHEN, CDR2 SYDVKM. CDR3 length equals 16 residues. V lost 5 bases and J lost 5; bases outside the gene matches: 8. In DNA form, the CDR3 reads TGTGCCAGCAGTCCCTTGGACAGGGGGCTTCATCAGCCCCAGCATTTT. Amino acids: CASSPLDRGLHQPQHF.

This clonotype has only a few counts. The CDR3 DNA follows: TGTGCCAGCTCACCACCACTGGAGGGCCGGGGGAATGAGCAGTTCTTC. It codes for CASSPPLEGRGNEQFF. The chain combines TRBV18 with TRBJ2-1; D is perhaps TRBD2 (6 bases). From germline, CDR1 is KGHSH and CDR2 LQKENI. V was clipped by 0 bases and J by 7 bases, with 16 bases between them. The CDR3 covers 16 residues. Looking up the rest from reference TRBV18 and TRBJ2-1 gives the full variable domain: NAGVMQNPRHLVRRRGQEARLRCSPMKGHSHVYWYRQLPEEGLKFMVYLQKENIIDESGMPKERFSAEFPKEGPSILRIQQVVRGDSAAYFCASSPPLEGRGNEQFFGPGTRLTVL.

The chain recombines TRBV11-1 with TRBJ2-1; 13 nucleotides line up with TRBD2. The CDR3 runs 19 residues. Germline loops: CDR1 SGHAT, CDR2 FQDESV (reference sequence). Trimming removed 6 bases from V and 0 bases from J; junction bases left unmatched: 11. The CDR3 sequence: CASSSLGTSGMSSYNEQFF. DNA of the CDR3: TGTGCCAGCAGTAGCCTAGGGACTAGCGGGATGAGCTCCTACAATGAGCAGTTCTTC.

This clonotype was seen only a few times. This rearrangement joins TRBV10-3 to TRBJ2-1; D perhaps matches TRBD2 (6 bases). With 3 bases removed from V and 4 bases from J, the gap between germline ends came to 16 bases. This CDR3 is 16 amino acids long. In germline, CDR1 is ENHRY, CDR2 SYGVKD. The CDR3 DNA reads as TGTGCCATCAGTGACTCTAAGGGACTCCCATACAATGAGCAGTTCTTC. As protein: CAISDSKGLPYNEQFF.

This clonotype was seen a handful of times. The chain links TRBV7-2 to TRBJ2-4; 10 bases are a match to TRBD2. CDR1 is SGHTA, CDR2 FQGNSA, per germline. The length of the CDR3 is 15 residues. J gave up 8 bases and V 5 bases, and 9 bases lay outside the gene matches. DNA of the CDR3: TGTGCCAGCAGCCCCCAGAGCGGGAGGGGACACATTCAGTACTTC. Translated: CASSPQSGRGHIQYF.

V usage is TRBV28 and J usage is TRBJ2-1; the match to TRBD2 covers 9 bases. The CDR3 has 16 residues. With V trimmed by 5 bases and J by 2 bases, 7 bases remained unmatched. Looked up from germline, CDR1 is MDHEN and CDR2 is SYDVKM. The CDR3 here is CASSLLAGEAYNEQFF. CDR3 nucleotides: TGTGCCAGCAGTCTCTTAGCGGGAGAAGCCTACAATGAGCAGTTCTTC.

In this sample, this clonotype turned up a few times. The V gene is TRBV20-1, the J gene TRBJ2-1; 9 bases align to TRBD2. The junction had 7 bases not matched to a gene; V was cut back by 4 bases and J by 6 bases. This CDR3 is 14 amino acids long. Germline V CDR1 and CDR2: DFQATT, SNEGSKA (reference sequence). The CDR3 nucleotides read TGCAGTGCTACGCGGGAGGGCGTCGGCAATGAGCAGTTCTTC. Protein sequence: CSATREGVGNEQFF.

The J gene is TRBJ2-3, the V gene TRBV7-9, with D maybe TRBD2 (5 bases). V lost 8 bases, J lost 2 bases, and 11 bases lay in between. The CDR3 has 13 residues. CDR1 is SEHNR and CDR2 is FQNEAQ in the germline V gene (reference sequence). The CDR3 region has the DNA TGTGCCAGCGCGGGTGGTAACACAGATACGCAGTATTTT. Protein product: CASAGGNTDTQYF. The full variable domain, rest sourced from reference TRBV7-9 and TRBJ2-3, is DTGVSQNPRHKITKRGQNVTFRCDPISEHNRLYWYRQTLGQGPEFLTYFQNEAQLEKSRLLSDRFSAERPKGSFSTLEIQRTEQGDSAMYLCASAGGNTDTQYFGPGTRLTVL.

About this clonotype: An end of the junction differs from the germline gene, which may be a read error. The chain links TRBV28 to TRBJ2-1, with TRBD2 identical over 11 bases. The CDR3 totals 15 residues. CDR1 is MDHEN, CDR2 SYDVKM, per germline. This CDR3 reads CASGVSGRAGNGQFF. The CDR3 region has the DNA TGTGCCAGCGGGGTTAGCGGGAGGGCCGGGAATGGGCAGTTCTTC.

The J gene is TRBJ2-5, the V gene TRBV15; D perhaps matches TRBD2 (5 bases). The V end lost 0 bases, the J end lost 3 bases, and 11 bases lay between the germline ends. Germline-derived CDR1 and CDR2 are LNHNV and YYDKDF (reference sequence). The CDR3 loop spans 15 amino acids. DNA for the CDR3: TGTGCCACCAGCAGAGATCTATTCGGGAAAGAGACCCAGTACTTC. The encoded protein is CATSRDLFGKETQYF.

CDR3 region: CASSLSDVAYNEQFF. The CDR3 bases are TGCGCCAGCAGCTTGTCCGATGTCGCTTACAATGAGCAGTTCTTC. J is TRBJ2-1 and V is TRBV5-1; no firm D call. CDR3 size: 15 residues. Germline V gene sequence: CDR1 SGHRS, CDR2 YFSETQ. V shed 1 base and J shed 4 bases, with 12 bases lying between them. Full variable domain (outside the CDR3, taken from reference TRBV5-1 and TRBJ2-1): KAGVTQTPRYLIKTRGQQVTLSCSPISGHRSVSWYQQTPGQGLQFLFEYFSETQRNKGNFPGRFSGRQFSNSRSEMNVSTLELGDSALYLCASSLSDVAYNEQFFGPGTRLTVL.

V usage is TRBV27 and J usage is TRBJ2-5; D is unclear. Germline assignment: CDR1 MNHEY and CDR2 SMNVEV (reference sequence). The CDR3 spans 17 residues. The germline V and J ends were trimmed by 5 bases and 2 bases, with 21 bases remaining between them. The CDR3 spells CASSAISDPTRQETQYF. CDR3 sequence (DNA): TGTGCCAGCAGTGCTATCTCTGACCCCACCAGACAAGAGACCCAGTACTTC.

The rearrangement uses TRBV6-2 or TRBV6-3 and TRBJ2-3; D is undetermined. The CDR3 runs to 14 residues. Germline V gene data show CDR1 as MNHEY and CDR2 as SVGEGT. V lost 5 bases to trimming and J lost 3 bases, with 12 bases between them. CDR3 coding DNA: TGTGCCAGCAGTCTCGAGTGGTCGACAGATACGCAGTATTTT. It is translated as CASSLEWSTDTQYF.

The genes are TRBV7-9 and TRBJ2-4; 7 bases align to TRBD2. This CDR3 spans 17 amino acids. The J segment lost 0 bases and the V segment lost 5 bases, leaving 10 bases of the junction unmatched. CDR1 and CDR2 (germline): SEHNR, FQNEAQ (reference sequence). The CDR3 here is CASSLSSSGLAKNIQYF. CDR3 coding DNA: TGTGCCAGCAGCCTTTCTTCTAGCGGTCTAGCCAAAAACATTCAGTACTTC.

There are many counts of this clonotype. The chain employs TRBV10-3 and TRBJ2-2; D might be TRBD2 (5 bases). Germline CDR1 ENHRY, CDR2 SYGVKD. V lost 2 bases and J lost 6, with 7 bases in between. There are 13 residues in the CDR3. CDR3 in amino acids: CAISENGAGELFF. For the CDR3, the DNA is TGTGCCATCAGTGAGAACGGGGCCGGGGAGCTGTTTTTT.

This clonotype was seen a few times. The V call is TRBV2, the J call TRBJ2-1, with 8 bases aligning to TRBD1. Trimming at V came to 4 bases and at J to 2 bases, leaving 19 bases not matched to a gene. CDR3 size: 20 residues. Germline loops: CDR1 SNHLY, CDR2 FYNNEI. The CDR3 loop reads CASSAQRFLLRDRPYNEQFF. CDR3 coding DNA: TGTGCCAGCAGTGCCCAGAGATTCTTGTTGAGGGACAGGCCCTACAATGAGCAGTTCTTC.

This chain joins TRBV18 and TRBJ1-1; TRBD1 matches at 9 bases. The CDR3 loop spans 15 amino acids. The V and J ends lost 3 bases and 4 bases, in that order; junction bases with no gene match: 6. CDR1 is KGHSH and CDR2 is LQKENI in the germline V gene. The DNA of the CDR3 is TGTGCCAGCTCACCGGGGACAGGGACCCTCACTGAAGCTTTCTTT. This gives the protein CASSPGTGTLTEAFF. The full variable domain, in which reference TRBV18 and TRBJ1-1 provide the parts outside the CDR3, is NAGVMQNPRHLVRRRGQEARLRCSPMKGHSHVYWYRQLPEEGLKFMVYLQKENIIDESGMPKERFSAEFPKEGPSILRIQQVVRGDSAAYFCASSPGTGTLTEAFFGQGTRLTVV.

The chain is built from TRBV5-1 and TRBJ2-7; D is unclear. Trimming shortened V by 1 base and J by 2 bases, and 7 bases separated the two germline ends. The CDR3 is 13 amino acids. The germline V gene has CDR1 SGHRS and CDR2 YFSETQ. The CDR3 is CASSLNRAYEQYF. CDR3 in DNA: TGCGCCAGCAGCTTGAACAGAGCCTACGAGCAGTACTTC.

The chain has TRBV6-1 and TRBJ2-5, with D tentatively TRBD1 or TRBD2 (5 bases each). V gave up 6 bases and J gave up 11 bases, with 19 bases separating them. The length of the CDR3 is 13 residues. Looked up from germline, CDR1 is MNHNS and CDR2 is SASEGT. In DNA, the CDR3 is TGTGCCAGCAGCCGGGCCCTAGACAGCGGACAGTACTTC. Translation: CASSRALDSGQYF.

This chain joins TRBV15 and TRBJ2-5; TRBD2 matches 8 bases. The CDR3 totals 14 residues. J was trimmed by 5 bases and V by 4 bases; bases with no gene match: 6. Germline V lookup: CDR1 LNHNV, CDR2 YYDKDF (reference sequence). The CDR3 is CATSKGLVFETQYF. In DNA, the CDR3 is TGTGCCACCAGCAAGGGACTAGTTTTCGAGACCCAGTACTTC.

V and J are TRBV4-1 and TRBJ1-1; D is unresolved. CDR1 MGHRA and CDR2 YSYEKL come from the germline V gene. CDR3 length: 13 amino acids. Trimming took off 6 bases at V and 8 bases at J, with 16 bases between the two ends. CDR3 residues: CASSPSSRTEAFF. The DNA for the CDR3 is TGCGCCAGCAGTCCTTCAAGTAGGACCGAAGCTTTCTTT.

This clonotype was counted between two and nine times. CDR3 sequence (DNA): TGCAGCGTTTATGACTACTTTTTCAATGAGCAGTTCTTC. It codes for CSVYDYFFNEQFF. The rearrangement uses TRBV29-1 and TRBJ2-1, with D possibly being TRBD2 (5 bases). Germline V gene sequence: CDR1 SQVTM, CDR2 ANQGSEA. The CDR3 contains 13 residues. With 5 bases removed from V and 6 bases from J, the gap between germline ends came to 14 bases.